These T cell receptor beta chains were read from a single sample in a study of control samples from healthy donors and cancer patients. Some clones are missing from TCRdb's copy, which holds only in-frame ones; the method was immunoSEQ multiplex PCR. Of 90,000 or so clones in the sample, 88% were seen once. Input material: blood. Every receptor here comes from a woman between 70 and 85 years old in good health. CDR3s include the opening cysteine and the closing phenylalanine or tryptophan. A D gene is named only where the DNA matches it firmly.

NA	TRBJ2-1	TRBV5-1	CASSLGRAEFDNEQFF
NA	TRBJ1-5	TRBV11-2	CASSLDRGQPQHF
NA	TRBJ1-1	TRBV5-1	CASSPQGNTEAFF
NA	TRBJ2-7	TRBV5-4	CASSFWAEDEQYF
TRBD1	TRBJ1-2	TRBV19	CASSIGRTGNYGYTF
TRBD1	TRBJ1-5	TRBV3-1/TRBV3-2	CASSQGAGTGGQPQHF
TRBD2	TRBJ2-5	TRBV2	CASSDSSGAQETQYF
NA	TRBJ1-6	TRBV30	CAWTGRGDSPLHF
NA	TRBJ2-1	TRBV19	CASRQGHSSPGEQFF
TRBD1	TRBJ2-1	TRBV6-5	CASSWTGSNNEQFF
NA	TRBJ2-7	TRBV6-5	CASSLGIYEQYF
NA	TRBJ2-1	TRBV11-2	CASSLDTGDYNEQFF
TRBD2	TRBJ2-1	TRBV18	CASSPKTLAGGLSSYNEQFF